This T cell receptor beta chain was captured by sequencing in a study of identifying expanded T cells in peripheral blood. This CDR3 has 15 residues. Trimming cost V 1 base and J 8 bases, with 17 bases left between them. The germline V gene encodes CDR1 SGHVS and CDR2 FNYEAQ. Clones were read by immunoSEQ multiplex PCR, and TCRdb kept only the in-frame ones, dropping some. Of around 100,000 clones listed, about 89% were seen once; the top ten hold roughly 17%. The sequencing sample was made of blood. The receptor comes from a person aged 18 to 75 in good health. The chain recombines TRBV7-6 with TRBJ1-2, with D tentatively TRBD1 (5 bases). The CDR3, as DNA: TGTGCCAGCAGCTTAGGGGCGCAGGGAGCCGGCGGCTACACCTTC. This sequence encodes CASSLGAQGAGGYTF.